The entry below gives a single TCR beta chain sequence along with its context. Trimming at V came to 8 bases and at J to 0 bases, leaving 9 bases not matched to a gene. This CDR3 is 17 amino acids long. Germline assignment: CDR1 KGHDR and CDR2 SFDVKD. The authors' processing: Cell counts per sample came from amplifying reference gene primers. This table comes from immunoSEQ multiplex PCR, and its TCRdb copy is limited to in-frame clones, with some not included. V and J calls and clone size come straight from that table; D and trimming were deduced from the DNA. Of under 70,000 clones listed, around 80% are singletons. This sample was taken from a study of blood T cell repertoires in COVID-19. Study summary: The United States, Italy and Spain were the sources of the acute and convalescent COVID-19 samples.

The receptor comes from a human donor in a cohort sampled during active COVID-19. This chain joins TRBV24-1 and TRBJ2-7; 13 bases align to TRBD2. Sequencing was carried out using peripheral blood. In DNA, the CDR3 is TGTGCCACCACTGGGGGACTAGCGGGACCCTCCTCCTACGAGCAGTACTTC. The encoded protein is CATTGGLAGPSSYEQYF.